This T cell receptor beta chain was sequenced for a study of blood T cell repertoires in COVID-19. Here immunoSEQ multiplex PCR was the method, and the copy in TCRdb shows in-frame clones only, minus some. The repertoire has around 480,000 clones, around 90% of them found once; the top ten carry under 0.85%. The sample consisted of PBMCs or T cells enriched from blood (not recorded which). This TCR was sampled from a woman aged 18-29 years who had recovered from COVID-19.

The CDR3, as DNA: TGTGCCAGCAGTCGTAGCCGGGGGGGCGGGAACATTCAGTACTTC. This translates into CASSRSRGGGNIQYF. The J gene is TRBJ2-4, the V gene TRBV6-5; TRBD2 matches 8 bases. The CDR3 totals 15 residues. V was pared by 5 bases and J by 7 bases, with 10 bases of the junction left unmatched. Germline assignment: CDR1 MNHEY and CDR2 SVGAGI.